A selection of T cell receptor beta chains follows, all from one sample in a study of blood T cell repertoires in COVID-19. The protocol was immunoSEQ multiplex PCR, while the TCRdb copy is restricted to in-frame clones and leaves out a portion. Of about 160,000 clones in the sample, 80% to 95% were seen once. The sample was peripheral blood. Source of these receptors: a woman aged 50 to 60 with acute or convalescent COVID-19. Both conserved end residues are part of each CDR3. D genes are given only for firm matches. Size values are once, few and many counts, or a class for expanded clones, and some rows have none.

clone_size: once
d_call: TRBD1
v_call: TRBV14
j_call: TRBJ1-2
cdr3_aa: CASSLTRTGGYGYTF
cdr3_nt: TGTGCCAGCAGCCTAACCCGGACAGGGGGTTATGGCTACACCTTC

clone_size: -
d_call: TRBD2
v_call: TRBV9
j_call: TRBJ2-1
cdr3_aa: CASSVETSGGGQFF
cdr3_nt: TGTGCCAGCAGCGTAGAGACTAGCGGGGGTGGGCAGTTCTTC

clone_size: -
d_call: TRBD1
v_call: TRBV14
j_call: TRBJ1-2
cdr3_aa: CASSPAGQGYAGYTF
cdr3_nt: TGTGCCAGCAGCCCCGCGGGACAGGGCTACGCTGGCTACACCTTC

clone_size: -
d_call: -
v_call: TRBV11-1
j_call: TRBJ1-1
cdr3_aa: CASSLVGGTEAFF
cdr3_nt: TGTGCCAGCAGCTTAGTAGGGGGCACTGAAGCTTTCTTT

clone_size: -
d_call: TRBD1
v_call: TRBV4-2
j_call: TRBJ1-5
cdr3_aa: CASSQWGQGDQPQHF
cdr3_nt: TGTGCCAGCAGCCAGTGGGGACAGGGGGATCAGCCCCAGCATTTT

clone_size: once
d_call: -
v_call: TRBV12-5
j_call: TRBJ1-6
cdr3_aa: CASGLAGGSTSPLHF
cdr3_nt: TGTGCTAGTGGTTTAGCGGGGGGGTCCACTTCACCCCTCCACTTT

clone_size: -
d_call: -
v_call: TRBV7-9
j_call: TRBJ1-2
cdr3_aa: CASSFPRGDGYTF
cdr3_nt: TGTGCCAGCAGTTTTCCTCGCGGGGATGGCTACACCTTC

clone_size: -
d_call: -
v_call: TRBV2
j_call: TRBJ1-5
cdr3_aa: CASNPTVLDSNQPQHF
cdr3_nt: TGTGCCAGCAACCCGACAGTCCTGGATAGCAATCAGCCCCAGCATTTT

clone_size: once
d_call: TRBD1
v_call: TRBV18
j_call: TRBJ2-7
cdr3_aa: CASSPGQGPYEQYF
cdr3_nt: TGTGCCAGCTCACCGGGACAGGGTCCCTACGAGCAGTACTTC

clone_size: -
d_call: -
v_call: TRBV24-1
j_call: TRBJ2-1
cdr3_aa: CATSDPGQFYEQFF
cdr3_nt: TGTGCCACCAGTGATCCCGGACAGTTTTATGAGCAGTTCTTC

clone_size: -
d_call: TRBD1
v_call: TRBV19
j_call: TRBJ1-2
cdr3_aa: CASRDRGQGYTF
cdr3_nt: TGTGCCAGCCGGGACAGGGGGCAAGGCTACACCTTC

clone_size: -
d_call: -
v_call: TRBV20-1
j_call: TRBJ1-2
cdr3_aa: CSASTGTNYGYTF
cdr3_nt: TGCAGTGCTAGTACGGGGACTAACTATGGCTACACCTTC

clone_size: -
d_call: TRBD1
v_call: TRBV29-1
j_call: TRBJ1-2
cdr3_aa: CSVSRGRDYGYTF
cdr3_nt: TGCAGCGTTTCTAGGGGGCGCGACTATGGCTACACCTTC

clone_size: -
d_call: -
v_call: TRBV28
j_call: TRBJ2-7
cdr3_aa: CAAGLGRNSYEQYF
cdr3_nt: TGTGCCGCGGGTTTGGGGAGGAATTCCTACGAGCAGTACTTC

clone_size: -
d_call: -
v_call: TRBV10-3
j_call: TRBJ1-1
cdr3_aa: CATWGQGMKAEAFF
cdr3_nt: TGTGCCACCTGGGGGCAGGGGATGAAGGCTGAAGCTTTCTTT

clone_size: -
d_call: -
v_call: TRBV6-1
j_call: TRBJ1-2
cdr3_aa: CASSELAGAVGYTF
cdr3_nt: TGTGCCAGCAGTGAATTGGCAGGGGCGGTTGGCTACACCTTC

clone_size: -
d_call: -
v_call: TRBV7-9
j_call: TRBJ2-7
cdr3_aa: CASSLAGDSYEQYF
cdr3_nt: TGTGCCAGCAGCTTAGCGGGAGATTCCTACGAGCAGTACTTC